The clone carrying this TCR beta chain was found once. The germline CDR1 and CDR2 sequences are SNHLY and FYNNEI. The CDR3 totals 14 residues. Trimming removed 6 bases at V and 8 bases at J, with 19 bases between. Produced via immunoSEQ multiplex PCR; TCRdb's table is partial and in-frame only. This table holds 78,000 or so clones, about 88% found once. The record originates from a study of control samples from healthy donors and cancer patients. V gene TRBV2 combines with J gene TRBJ1-2, with D perhaps TRBD1 (6 bases). Sequencing used blood. The origin of this receptor is a woman aged 45-60 years in good health. The CDR3 nucleotides read TGTGCCAGCAGCACCCAACAGGGAGATGGCGGCTACACCTTC. Its translation: CASSTQQGDGGYTF.